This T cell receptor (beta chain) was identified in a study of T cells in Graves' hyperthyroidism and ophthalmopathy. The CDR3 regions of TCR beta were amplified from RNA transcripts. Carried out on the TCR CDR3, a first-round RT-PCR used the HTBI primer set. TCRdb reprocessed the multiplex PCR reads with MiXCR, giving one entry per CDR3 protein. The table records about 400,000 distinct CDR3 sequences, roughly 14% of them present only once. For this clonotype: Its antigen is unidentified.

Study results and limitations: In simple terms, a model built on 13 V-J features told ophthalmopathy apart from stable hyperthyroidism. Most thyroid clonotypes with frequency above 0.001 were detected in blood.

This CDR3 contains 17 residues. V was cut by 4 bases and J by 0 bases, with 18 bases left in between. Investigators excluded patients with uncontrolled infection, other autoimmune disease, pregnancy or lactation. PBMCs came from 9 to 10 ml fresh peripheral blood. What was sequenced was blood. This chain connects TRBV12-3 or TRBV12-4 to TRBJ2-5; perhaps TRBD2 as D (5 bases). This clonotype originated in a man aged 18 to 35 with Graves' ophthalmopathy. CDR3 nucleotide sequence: TGTGCCAGCAGTTCAGAGGGCCTCTTGGCGTACCAAGAGACCCAGTACTTC. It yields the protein CASSSEGLLAYQETQYF.